These 31 T cell receptor beta chains were all obtained from the same sample, sequenced in a study of human T cells and chemical hapten exposure. TCRdb re-derived calls from the RACE reads in MiXCR, one entry per CDR3 protein. In the table there are some 99,000 distinct CDR3 sequences, about a tenth of which are singletons. Time point meaning: patch test 2, 6 weeks after DPC sensitization. Treatment given: therapeutic diphenylcyclopropenone sensitization with weekly scalp DPC. The sequences come from whole blood, collected in connection with sensitization to the hapten diphenylcyclopropenone (DPC). The receptors were sampled from a woman aged 35 to 49 with alopecia areata. Some clones in this sample may be carry-over from other donors' samples.

This clonotype was recorded at least ten times. V and J are TRBV11-3 and TRBJ2-3; D is ambiguous. V was clipped by 2 bases and J by 4 bases, with 7 bases between them. The CDR3 length is 13 residues. Germline V gives CDR1 SGHNT, CDR2 YENEEA. This chain's CDR3 is CASSLPPSDTQYF. CDR3 coding DNA: TGTGCCAGCAGCTTACCCCCCTCAGATACGCAGTATTTT.

The chain joins TRBV19 to TRBJ2-1, with TRBD1 as a possible D gene (6 bases). This CDR3 has 15 amino acids. Per germline, CDR1 LNHDA and CDR2 SQIVND (reference sequence). Trimming left V 0 bases short and J 3 bases short, with 9 bases between. The CDR3 bases are TGTGCCAGTAGTATAGATCAGGGACACTACAATGAGCAGTTCTTC. It is translated as CASSIDQGHYNEQFF.

The chain joins TRBV20-1 to TRBJ1-5; no firm D call. Trimming left V 3 bases short and J 0 bases short, with 12 bases between. The CDR3 is 15 amino acids. The germline gives CDR1 DFQATT, CDR2 SNEGSKA (reference sequence). DNA for the CDR3: TGCAGTGCTAGTTGGGGTGCATATAGCAATCAGCCCCAGCATTTT. Its protein is CSASWGAYSNQPQHF.

At least ten counts were recorded for this clonotype. The V call is TRBV14, the J call TRBJ2-7; D is ambiguous. Germline CDR1 SGHDN, CDR2 FVKESK. Trimming removed 0 bases from V and 3 bases from J, with 3 bases in between. There are 12 residues in the CDR3. The CDR3 nucleotides are TGTGCCAGCAGCCAAGAGGGCTACGAGCAGTACTTC. Translated: CASSQEGYEQYF.

CDR3 nucleotides: TGCGCCAGCAGCCAAGAAAGCGGCAAGACCTACGAGCAGTACTTC. Translated: CASSQESGKTYEQYF. This rearrangement joins TRBV4-3 to TRBJ2-7; possibly TRBD2 for D (5 bases). The CDR3 covers 15 residues. Looked up from germline, CDR1 is LGHNA and CDR2 is YSLEER. V lost 0 bases to trimming and J lost 2 bases, with 11 bases between them.

This clonotype was counted ten times or more. The chain combines TRBV6-6 with TRBJ1-3; no firm D call. Trimming shortened V by 0 bases and J by 0 bases, and 21 bases separated the two germline ends. CDR3 length equals 20 residues. Germline V gene data show CDR1 as MNHNY and CDR2 as SVGAGI (reference sequence). The CDR3 bases are TGTGCCAGCAGTTACTCGACCGGGTCGGCTGGCCCATACTCTGGAAACACCATATATTTT. It specifies CASSYSTGSAGPYSGNTIYF.

At least ten counts were recorded for this clonotype. The chain carries TRBV9 and TRBJ2-1; 7 bases align to TRBD2. The germline gives CDR1 SGDLS, CDR2 YYNGEE. The CDR3 totals 17 residues. V dropped 0 bases and J dropped 8; count of bases not matched to a gene: 14. Here the CDR3 DNA reads TGTGCCAGCAGCGTAGAAGGGCCCCCGAGTGGGAGGGATGAGCAGTTCTTC. Protein sequence: CASSVEGPPSGRDEQFF.

This clonotype occurred many times. The chain carries TRBV6-5 and TRBJ2-7, with TRBD1 identical over 10 bases. CDR1 is MNHEY and CDR2 is SVGAGI in the germline V gene. The CDR3 totals 16 residues. J gave up 3 bases and V 0 bases, and 5 bases lay outside the gene matches. The DNA of the CDR3 is TGTGCCAGCAGTTACTCATTTGGGACAGGGGTCTACGAGCAGTACTTC. This translates into CASSYSFGTGVYEQYF.

The rearrangement uses TRBV5-5 and TRBJ1-4; D is possibly TRBD1 (6 bases). The CDR3 runs to 16 residues. Germline V gene data show CDR1 as SGHKS and CDR2 as YYEKEE (reference sequence). V was shortened by 3 bases and J by 0 bases, with 12 bases between the two germline ends. The DNA for the CDR3 is TGTGCCAGCAGCTCACGACAGGCCGCAACTAATGAAAAACTGTTTTTT. It is translated as CASSSRQAATNEKLFF.

There are a few counts of this clonotype. V gene TRBV10-2 combines with J gene TRBJ1-2; D is unclear. V was clipped by 4 bases and J by 7 bases, with 13 bases between them. Germline V gene data show CDR1 as WSHSY and CDR2 as SAAADI. The CDR3 is 13 residues long. The CDR3 protein is CASSAYNPLGYTF. CDR3 DNA: TGCGCCAGCAGTGCTTACAACCCCCTTGGCTACACCTTC.

This clonotype was detected a few times. The gene calls are TRBV20-1 and TRBJ1-1; 8 nucleotides agree with TRBD1. The CDR3 runs to 12 residues. V lost 6 bases to trimming and J lost 4 bases; unmatched junction nucleotides: 4. Per germline, CDR1 DFQATT and CDR2 SNEGSKA (reference sequence). CDR3 DNA sequence: TGCAGTGCAAAAACAGGGGGCACTGAAGCTTTCTTT. Its protein is CSAKTGGTEAFF.

V is TRBV7-2 and J is TRBJ1-5; D is unclear. V lost 1 base, J lost 5 bases, and 9 bases lay in between. The CDR3 has 14 amino acids. Germline V gene sequence: CDR1 SGHTA, CDR2 FQGNSA. The CDR3 DNA reads TGTGCCAGCAGCTTAGAATTCGGGGATCAGCCCCAGCATTTT. Amino acid sequence: CASSLEFGDQPQHF.

This clonotype was detected many times. V gene TRBV4-3 combines with J gene TRBJ2-2, with 7 positions matching TRBD1. Trimming cost V 0 bases and J 3 bases; bases outside gene matches: 10. Germline V lookup: CDR1 LGHNA, CDR2 YSLEER. The length of the CDR3 is 18 residues. The CDR3 bases are TGCGCCAGCAGCCAAGATTCAGGGGACAGCTCCTACACCGGGGAGCTGTTTTTT. Translating gives CASSQDSGDSSYTGELFF.

This clonotype showed up just a few times. The chain uses TRBV4-2 and TRBJ1-4; the match to TRBD1 covers 11 bases. V was clipped by 0 bases and J by 8 bases; unmatched bases: 5. From germline, CDR1 is LGHNA and CDR2 YNFKEQ. CDR3 length: 16 residues. CDR3 bases: TGTGCCAGCAGCCAAGAGATGGGACAGGGGGGCGAAAAACTGTTTTTT. It yields the protein CASSQEMGQGGEKLFF.

This clonotype was seen at least ten times. The chain carries TRBV5-1 and TRBJ2-1, with TRBD2 identical over 12 bases. This CDR3 has 20 residues. Trimming removed 7 bases from V and 6 bases from J; junction bases left unmatched: 23. CDR1 and CDR2 from the germline V gene are SGHRS and YFSETQ. The CDR3 reads CASSFPSSLAGGRSLNEQFF. The CDR3 coding sequence is TGCGCCAGCTCCTTCCCCAGCAGTCTAGCGGGGGGGCGATCGCTCAATGAGCAGTTCTTC.

The rearrangement joins TRBV7-2 to TRBJ1-1, with D possibly matching TRBD1 (5 bases). Trimming left V 5 bases short and J 1 base short, with 8 bases between. The CDR3 runs 13 residues. The germline CDR1 and CDR2 sequences are SGHTA and FQGNSA. The chain's CDR3 is CASSIQGNTEAFF. In nucleotides, the CDR3 is TGTGCCAGCAGCATTCAGGGGAACACTGAAGCTTTCTTT.

The chain links TRBV7-3 to TRBJ2-3; D is ambiguous. The germline V gene encodes CDR1 SGHTA and CDR2 FQGTGA. The CDR3 loop spans 12 amino acids. Deletions cut 5 bases from V and 5 bases from J, with 8 bases between. CDR3 amino acids: CASSPQGDTQYF. The CDR3 coding sequence is TGTGCCAGCAGCCCGCAAGGAGATACGCAGTATTTT.

At least ten counts were recorded for this clonotype. This chain connects TRBV12-3 or TRBV12-4 to TRBJ2-1, with 16 bases fitting TRBD2. With 5 bases clipped from V and 8 bases from J, the junction kept 9 bases outside the gene matches. The CDR3 has 17 amino acids. The CDR3 nucleotides are TGTGCCAGCAGTCCCGGGACTAGCGGGGGGGCCAACCATGAGCAGTTCTTC. This encodes CASSPGTSGGANHEQFF.

A few counts support this clonotype. The rearrangement uses TRBV6-6 and TRBJ1-2; D gene uncertain. The CDR3 runs 11 residues. Between the trimmed V and J ends, which lost 7 bases and 9 bases, there was a span of 12 bases. From germline, CDR1 is MNHNY and CDR2 SVGAGI (reference sequence). The DNA of the CDR3 is TGTGCCAGCATTCGGGAGGGCAGCTACACCTTC. Protein: CASIREGSYTF.

This clonotype was seen repeatedly, ten times or more. The genes are TRBV11-2 and TRBJ1-2, with no clear D. CDR1 SGHAT and CDR2 FQNNGV come from the germline V gene. V gave up 0 bases and J gave up 7 bases, with 9 bases separating them. The CDR3 extends over 13 amino acids. The CDR3 DNA follows: TGTGCCAGCAGCTTAGAGGGGAGAGGTGGCTACACCTTC. Protein product: CASSLEGRGGYTF.

The chain joins TRBV9 to TRBJ2-2; unclear D gene. The CDR3 contains 13 residues. V was cut by 0 bases and J by 5 bases, with 5 bases left in between. Germline-derived CDR1 and CDR2 are SGDLS and YYNGEE. This chain's CDR3 is CASSVGWTGELFF. The CDR3 coding sequence is TGTGCCAGCAGCGTAGGTTGGACCGGGGAGCTGTTTTTT.

This clonotype has a count of ten or more. The CDR3 sequence is CASRGSTGPHYGYTF. The CDR3 DNA follows: TGTGCCAGCAGGGGATCGACCGGGCCTCACTATGGCTACACCTTC. V gene TRBV12-3 or TRBV12-4 combines with J gene TRBJ1-2; D unresolved. The CDR3 has 15 residues. Deletions cut 6 bases from V and 3 bases from J, with 17 bases between.

The chain recombines TRBV5-1 with TRBJ2-2; TRBD1 or TRBD2 may be the D gene (5 bases each). Per germline, CDR1 SGHRS and CDR2 YFSETQ. The CDR3 consists of 14 residues. V lost 0 bases, J lost 2 bases, and 5 bases lay in between. CDR3 DNA: TGCGCCAGCAGCTTGGGGGACAACACCGGGGAGCTGTTTTTT. Translation: CASSLGDNTGELFF.

This clonotype was recorded many times. This CDR3 reads CASSRTGTKNIQYF. The CDR3 DNA reads as TGTGCCAGCAGCCGGACAGGGACCAAAAACATTCAGTACTTC. V usage is TRBV6-2 or TRBV6-3 and J usage is TRBJ2-4; 8 bases line up with TRBD1. This CDR3 comprises 14 residues. Per the germline V gene, CDR1 is MNHEY and CDR2 is SVGEGT. V trimming: 6 bases; J trimming: 2 bases; junction bases outside the gene matches: 3.

This clonotype appeared many times. V gene TRBV27 combines with J gene TRBJ1-5; TRBD1 agrees at 8 bases. Germline V lookup: CDR1 MNHEY, CDR2 SMNVEV (reference sequence). J gave up 4 bases and V 2 bases, and 1 base lay outside the gene matches. This CDR3 comprises 14 residues. CDR3: CASSLRTGNQPQHF. The CDR3 region has the DNA TGTGCCAGCAGTTTAAGGACAGGGAATCAGCCCCAGCATTTT.

This clonotype has ten or more counts. The genes are TRBV27 and TRBJ1-1; TRBD1 matches 7 bases. Unmatched junction bases numbered 5, after V lost 4 bases and J lost 6 bases. The CDR3 totals 13 residues. Germline lookup yields CDR1 MNHEY and CDR2 SMNVEV (reference sequence). The CDR3 is CASSSPTGPEAFF. The DNA for the CDR3 is TGTGCCAGCAGTTCGCCGACAGGGCCTGAAGCTTTCTTT.

This clonotype was picked up many times. The CDR3 spells CASSGGSPGGELFF. For the CDR3, the DNA is TGTGCCAGCAGCGGGGGGTCCCCGGGCGGGGAGCTGTTTTTT. The gene calls are TRBV7-6 and TRBJ2-2; D may be TRBD2 (6 bases). V lost 5 bases and J lost 7, with 14 bases in between. Germline V gene lookup returns CDR1 SGHVS and CDR2 FNYEAQ. This CDR3 spans 14 amino acids.

This clonotype has ten or more counts. The chain combines TRBV7-9 with TRBJ2-7; no firm D call. The germline gives CDR1 SEHNR, CDR2 FQNEAQ (reference sequence). The CDR3 runs to 11 residues. Trimming left V 8 bases short and J 1 base short, with 6 bases between. The chain's CDR3 is CASGDSYEQYF. The CDR3 bases are TGTGCCAGCGGGGATTCCTACGAGCAGTACTTC.

There are many counts of this clonotype. V is TRBV29-1 and J is TRBJ2-3; 12 bases align to TRBD2. This CDR3 has 15 residues. Germline-derived CDR1 and CDR2 are SQVTM and ANQGSEA. V lost 6 bases, J lost 4 bases, and 8 bases stayed unmatched. CDR3 amino acids: CSVAQTSGGSDTQYF. DNA for the CDR3: TGCAGCGTCGCTCAGACTAGCGGGGGATCAGATACGCAGTATTTT.

In this sample, this clonotype turned up a few times. J is TRBJ2-3 and V is TRBV12-3 or TRBV12-4, with D hard to call. The CDR3 is 14 residues long. The V gene lost 5 bases and the J gene lost 7 bases, with 16 bases spanning the gap. The CDR3 sequence is CASSPFRPLNTQYF. CDR3 sequence (DNA): TGTGCCAGCAGTCCCTTTAGACCCCTGAATACGCAGTATTTT.

This clonotype has at least ten counts. The gene calls are TRBV9 and TRBJ2-1, with D uncertain. The CDR3 extends over 15 amino acids. Deletions cut 3 bases from V and 5 bases from J, with 15 bases between. Germline V CDR1 and CDR2: SGDLS, YYNGEE. CDR3 region: CASSAKITLNNEQFF. The CDR3 nucleotides are TGTGCCAGCAGCGCAAAGATTACCCTTAACAATGAGCAGTTCTTC.